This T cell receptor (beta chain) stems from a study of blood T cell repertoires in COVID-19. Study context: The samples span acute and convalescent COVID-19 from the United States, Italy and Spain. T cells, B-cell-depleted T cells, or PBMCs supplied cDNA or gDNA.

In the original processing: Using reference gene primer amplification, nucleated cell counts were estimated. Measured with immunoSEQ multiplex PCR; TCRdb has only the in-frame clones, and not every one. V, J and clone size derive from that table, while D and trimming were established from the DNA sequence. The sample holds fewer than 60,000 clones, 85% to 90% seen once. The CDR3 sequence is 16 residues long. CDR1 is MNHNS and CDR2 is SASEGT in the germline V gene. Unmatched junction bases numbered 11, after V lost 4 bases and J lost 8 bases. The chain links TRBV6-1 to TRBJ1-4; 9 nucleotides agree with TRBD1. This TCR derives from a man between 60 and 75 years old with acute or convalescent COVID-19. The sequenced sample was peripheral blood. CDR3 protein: CASSAVRTGEREKLFF. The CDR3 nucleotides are TGTGCCAGCAGTGCCGTTCGGACAGGGGAACGGGAAAAACTGTTTTTT.